These T cell receptor beta chains were read from a single sample in a study of cytomegalovirus exposure and HLA in healthy donors. The assay was immunoSEQ multiplex PCR, and TCRdb's table has in-frame clones only and misses some. The sample yields some 190,000 clones, roughly 90% seen once. The sequenced sample was PBMCs. Receptor source: a woman aged 25-40 years in good health and CMV-seronegative. Each CDR3 is given with its conserved first and last residue. The D gene is left open where the match is weak. Size tells how often a clone was seen (once, few, many) or the class of an expanded clone, and some rows leave it out.

abundance	d_gene	v_gene	j_gene	CDR3nt	CDR3aa
NA	NA	TRBV27	TRBJ2-7	TGTGCCAGCAGTCCTTCGGGAGCGCAAGCCTACGAGCAGTACTTC	CASSPSGAQAYEQYF
NA	TRBD2	TRBV6-6	TRBJ2-2	TGTGCTAGCGGGGGGGCTTCGGGCGGGGAGCTGTTTTTT	CASGGASGGELFF
NA	NA	TRBV27	TRBJ2-7	TGTGCCAGCAGTTTGACCGGGAACCCGACCTACGAGCAGTACTTC	CASSLTGNPTYEQYF
NA	NA	TRBV5-1	TRBJ2-1	TGCGCCAGCGCAAGGCTAGCCGGGCCTGAGCAGTTCTTC	CASARLAGPEQFF
NA	NA	TRBV2	TRBJ2-2	TGTGCCAGCAGTGAATTGGGGGGAGTCGGGGAGCTGTTTTTT	CASSELGGVGELFF
NA	TRBD2	TRBV4-1	TRBJ2-1	TGCGCCAGCAGCCAAGTCGCGGGGGGGCGGTATGAGCAGTTCTTC	CASSQVAGGRYEQFF
once	NA	TRBV11-2	TRBJ2-7	TGTGCCAGCAGCTTAGTGGTCGGCTACGAGCAGTACTTC	CASSLVVGYEQYF
once	NA	TRBV7-9	TRBJ1-1	TGTGCCAGCAGCCCTACAGGGATAGAAGCTTTCTTT	CASSPTGIEAFF
few	TRBD2	TRBV7-2	TRBJ2-7	TGTGCCAGCAGCCTTAGCGGGAGGGGCTCCTACGAGCAGTACTTC	CASSLSGRGSYEQYF
NA	NA	TRBV10-2	TRBJ1-1	TGCGCCAGCAGTGAGGGGGCAGGGGTGAGGAACACTGAAGCTTTCTTT	CASSEGAGVRNTEAFF
NA	TRBD1	TRBV9	TRBJ2-7	TGTGCCAGCAGCGTAGGAGGGACAGGGGTTTACGAGCAGTACTTC	CASSVGGTGVYEQYF
NA	NA	TRBV28	TRBJ1-1	TGTGCCAGCAGCCGACTCGGGACTGCAACTGAAGCTTTCTTT	CASSRLGTATEAFF
NA	TRBD1	TRBV6-5	TRBJ2-7	TGTGCCAGCAGGAGGACAGGTGAACGTCGGGAGCAGTACTTC	CASRRTGERREQYF
NA	NA	TRBV5-6	TRBJ1-1	TGTGCCAGCAGCTTAGGGGATCGGGTGTCCACTGAAGCTTTCTTT	CASSLGDRVSTEAFF
NA	NA	TRBV7-8	TRBJ2-7	TGTGCCAGCAGCCCCGCGGGCGTCAGATCCTACGAGCAGTACTTC	CASSPAGVRSYEQYF
few	NA	TRBV11-2	TRBJ2-2	TGTGCCAGCAGCTTAGTCTCTTCTAGTCTGGCCGGGGAGCTGTTTTTT	CASSLVSSSLAGELFF
once	TRBD1	TRBV7-9	TRBJ1-2	TGTGCCAGCAGCTTAGACAGGGGCCCCTATGGCTACACCTTC	CASSLDRGPYGYTF
NA	TRBD1	TRBV19	TRBJ2-5	TGTGCCAGTAGTATGGACAGGGAAGAGACCCAGTACTTC	CASSMDREETQYF
NA	NA	TRBV5-1	TRBJ1-3	TGCGCCAGCAGCTTGTCGGCCCCCGAGAGCGGCTCCATATATTTT	CASSLSAPESGSIYF
NA	NA	TRBV25-1	TRBJ1-2	TGTGCCAGCAGTGGACAGGATTTCTGGGGCTACACCTTC	CASSGQDFWGYTF
NA	NA	TRBV6-5	TRBJ1-1	TGTGCCAGCAGTGTGAGCCAGGGGTACACTGAAGCTTTCTTT	CASSVSQGYTEAFF
NA	NA	TRBV6-6	TRBJ2-7	TGTGCCAGCAGCCCAGGGTCCTACGAGCAGTACTTC	CASSPGSYEQYF
NA	TRBD2	TRBV27	TRBJ2-7	TGTGCCAGCAGTCCACGGACACTTACCGGGACTAGCGGGATGGAGCAGTACTTC	CASSPRTLTGTSGMEQYF
NA	NA	TRBV7-8	TRBJ2-2	TGTGCCAGCAGCTTAGTTTCGGTCACCGGGGAGCTGTTTTTT	CASSLVSVTGELFF
NA	NA	TRBV7-9	TRBJ2-7	TGTGCCAGCAGCTTAGACAGTTACTCCTACGAGCAGTACTTC	CASSLDSYSYEQYF
NA	TRBD2	TRBV9	TRBJ2-7	TGTGCCAGCAGCGTAGATCCGGGGGGGCGAACATACGAGCAGTACTTC	CASSVDPGGRTYEQYF
NA	TRBD1	TRBV28	TRBJ1-4	TGTGCCAGCAGTTTGGGGACAGTAGATAATGAAAAACTGTTTTTT	CASSLGTVDNEKLFF
NA	NA	TRBV19	TRBJ1-5	TGTGCCAGTAGTATGACTAGGGGCGGCAATCAGCCCCAGCATTTT	CASSMTRGGNQPQHF
NA	TRBD2	TRBV5-8	TRBJ2-7	TGTGCCAGCAGCCCCCGACTAGCGGGAGCCTACGAGCAGTACTTC	CASSPRLAGAYEQYF
NA	TRBD1	TRBV5-4	TRBJ2-2	TGTGCCAGCAGCTTCCAGGGGGCGCGGAGCACCGGGGAGCTGTTTTTT	CASSFQGARSTGELFF
NA	NA	TRBV25-1	TRBJ2-1	TGTGCCAGCAGTGAATATTATTTCAATGAGCAGTTCTTC	CASSEYYFNEQFF
NA	NA	TRBV9	TRBJ2-1	TGTGCCAGCAGCGTATCGGGAAATGAGCAGTTCTTC	CASSVSGNEQFF
NA	NA	TRBV4-1	TRBJ1-4	TGCGCCAGCAGCCAAGGAGGACTGCCGGCGGGTGAAAAACTGTTTTTT	CASSQGGLPAGEKLFF
NA	TRBD1	TRBV7-3	TRBJ2-1	TGTGCCAGCAGCAGAGACAGGGGGCGGAATGAGCAGTTCTTC	CASSRDRGRNEQFF
NA	TRBD2	TRBV19	TRBJ2-2	TGTGCCAGTACTCACACGTGGGGGGGAACCGGGGAGCTGTTTTTT	CASTHTWGGTGELFF
NA	NA	TRBV28	TRBJ2-2	TGTGCCAGCAGTTTTGGGGAGTTATTCGGGGAGCTGTTTTTT	CASSFGELFGELFF
once	NA	TRBV7-3	TRBJ2-4	TGTGCCCCCGGCCTCGACTGGGGAAGGGGGAAAAACATTCAGTACTTC	CAPGLDWGRGKNIQYF
NA	TRBD2	TRBV2	TRBJ2-1	TGTGCCAGCAGTTTGACTAGCGACAATGAGCAGTTCTTC	CASSLTSDNEQFF
NA	NA	TRBV5-1	TRBJ2-1	TGCGCCAGCGGCTTAGAGGGCTCCTACAATGAGCAGTTCTTC	CASGLEGSYNEQFF
NA	NA	TRBV20-1	TRBJ2-1	TGCAGTGTACTAAACTACAATGAGCAGTTCTTC	CSVLNYNEQFF
NA	TRBD2	TRBV2	TRBJ2-7	TGTGCCAGCAGGGAAGCGGGAGGGCCGTACGAGCAGTACTTC	CASREAGGPYEQYF
NA	NA	TRBV19	TRBJ2-5	TGTGCCAGTAGTAGCGGGACGGTAAAACAGTACTTC	CASSSGTVKQYF
NA	TRBD2	TRBV15	TRBJ2-7	TGTGCCACCAGCAGTGGACTAGCGGATGGGGAGCAGTACTTC	CATSSGLADGEQYF
once	TRBD1	TRBV5-4	TRBJ2-1	TGTGCCAGCAGCCCACAGGGGCCGATGGGGAATAAGCAGTTCTTC	CASSPQGPMGNKQFF
NA	TRBD2	TRBV7-9	TRBJ2-1	TGTGCCAGCAGCTTCACTAGCGGGAGTCGGGATGAGCAGTTCTTC	CASSFTSGSRDEQFF
NA	TRBD1	TRBV27	TRBJ2-6	TGTGCCAGCAGTTTCCTTGGACAGGGAAATAAACTCTCTGGGGCCAACGTCCTGACTTTC	CASSFLGQGNKLSGANVLTF
NA	TRBD2	TRBV6-6	TRBJ2-7	TGTGCCAGCAGCCCTTTAGCGGGAGGGCCGAAGGAGCAGTACTTC	CASSPLAGGPKEQYF
NA	NA	TRBV9	TRBJ2-2	TGTGCCAGCAGCGTACATAACACCGGGGAGCTGTTTTTT	CASSVHNTGELFF
NA	NA	TRBV15	TRBJ1-5	TGTGCCACCAGCAGAGACAGGACATATAGCAATCAGCCCCAGCATTTT	CATSRDRTYSNQPQHF
NA	TRBD1	TRBV2	TRBJ2-7	TGTGCCAGCAGTGATTGGACAGGGCTTGGCGAGCAGTACTTC	CASSDWTGLGEQYF
NA	TRBD1	TRBV6-1	TRBJ1-5	TGTGCCAGCAATATGGACAGGCACAATCAGCCCCAGCATTTT	CASNMDRHNQPQHF
NA	TRBD1	TRBV18	TRBJ1-2	TGTGCCAGCTCCCAGGACAGGGGCGGCTTGGCTTCCTATGGCTACACCTTC	CASSQDRGGLASYGYTF
NA	TRBD2	TRBV27	TRBJ2-1	TGTGCCAGCAGTTTAGAGAGCGGGAGAGGAGGTGAGCAGTTCTTC	CASSLESGRGGEQFF
NA	NA	TRBV10-3	TRBJ1-1	TGTGCCATCAGTGAGAGACAGGAGTGGAGCACTGAAGCTTTCTTT	CAISERQEWSTEAFF
once	NA	TRBV15	TRBJ2-1	TGTGCCACCAGCAGAGATCTGAGTCCCCCTGAGCAGTTCTTC	CATSRDLSPPEQFF
NA	NA	TRBV15	TRBJ1-2	TGTGCCACCAGCAGAGATGGTTCATCGGGTGGCTACACCTTC	CATSRDGSSGGYTF
few	NA	TRBV10-2	TRBJ2-7	TGCGCCAGCAGTGTAATGGCGGGCCCTGGCGAGCAGTACTTC	CASSVMAGPGEQYF
NA	NA	TRBV11-3	TRBJ2-1	TGTGCCAGCAGCAAAAGCGGCGAGCAGTTCTTC	CASSKSGEQFF
NA	TRBD1	TRBV5-8	TRBJ2-2	TGTGCCAGCAGCTTCCGAACCGGGACAGGGGCCCACACCGGGGAGCTGTTTTTT	CASSFRTGTGAHTGELFF
NA	NA	TRBV2	TRBJ1-5	TGTGCCAGCAGTGACTCGACAGTTAATCAGCCCCAGCATTTT	CASSDSTVNQPQHF